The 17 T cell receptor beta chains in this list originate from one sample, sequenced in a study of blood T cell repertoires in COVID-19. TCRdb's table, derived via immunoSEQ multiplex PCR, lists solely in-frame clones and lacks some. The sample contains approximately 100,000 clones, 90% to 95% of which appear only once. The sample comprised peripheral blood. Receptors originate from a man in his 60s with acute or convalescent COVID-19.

The CDR3 spells CASTLRTEAFF. As DNA, the CDR3 is TGTGCCAGCACCCTGCGGACTGAAGCTTTCTTT. This chain connects TRBV2 to TRBJ1-1; D gene unclear. In germline, CDR1 is SNHLY, CDR2 FYNNEI. V dropped 7 bases and J dropped 5 bases, with 8 bases sitting between them. This CDR3 is built from 11 residues.

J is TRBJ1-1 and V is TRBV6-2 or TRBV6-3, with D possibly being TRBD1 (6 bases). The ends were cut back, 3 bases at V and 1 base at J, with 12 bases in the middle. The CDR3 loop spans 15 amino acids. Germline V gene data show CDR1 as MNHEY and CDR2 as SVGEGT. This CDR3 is CASSYSGDPNTEAFF. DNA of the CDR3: TGTGCCAGCAGTTATTCAGGGGATCCGAACACTGAAGCTTTCTTT.

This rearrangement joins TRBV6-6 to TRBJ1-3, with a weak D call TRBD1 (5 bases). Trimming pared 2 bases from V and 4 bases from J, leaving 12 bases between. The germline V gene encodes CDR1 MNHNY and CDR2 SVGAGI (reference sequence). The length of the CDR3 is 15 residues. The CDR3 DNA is TGTGCCAGCAGTTACGGCGGGGCCCAGGGAAACACCATATATTTT. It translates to CASSYGGAQGNTIYF.

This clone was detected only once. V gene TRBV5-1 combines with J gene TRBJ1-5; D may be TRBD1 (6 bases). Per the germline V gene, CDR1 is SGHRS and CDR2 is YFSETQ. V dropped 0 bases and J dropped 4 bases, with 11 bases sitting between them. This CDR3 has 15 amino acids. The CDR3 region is CASSLGSGENQPQHF. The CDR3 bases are TGCGCCAGCAGCTTGGGCTCAGGGGAAAATCAGCCCCAGCATTTT. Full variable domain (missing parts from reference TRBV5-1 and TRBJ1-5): KAGVTQTPRYLIKTRGQQVTLSCSPISGHRSVSWYQQTPGQGLQFLFEYFSETQRNKGNFPGRFSGRQFSNSRSEMNVSTLELGDSALYLCASSLGSGENQPQHFGDGTRLSIL.

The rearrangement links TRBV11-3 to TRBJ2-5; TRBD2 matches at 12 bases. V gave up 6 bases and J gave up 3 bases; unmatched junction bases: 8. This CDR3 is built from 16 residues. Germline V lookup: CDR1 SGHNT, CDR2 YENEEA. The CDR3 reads CASRYSTSGSEETQYF. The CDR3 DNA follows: TGTGCCAGCAGGTATTCGACTAGCGGGAGTGAAGAGACCCAGTACTTC.

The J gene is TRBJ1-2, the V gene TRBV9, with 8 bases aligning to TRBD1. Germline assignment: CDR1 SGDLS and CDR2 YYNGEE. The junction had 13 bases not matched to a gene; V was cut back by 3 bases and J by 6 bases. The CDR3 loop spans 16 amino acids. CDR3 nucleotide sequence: TGTGCCAGCAGCGCTCTGACAGGGGCCCTAGGGGATGGCTACACCTTC. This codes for CASSALTGALGDGYTF. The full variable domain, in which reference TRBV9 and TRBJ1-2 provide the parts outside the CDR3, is DSGVTQTPKHLITATGQRVTLRCSPRSGDLSVYWYQQSLDQGLQFLIQYYNGEERAKGNILERFSAQQFPDLHSELNLSSLELGDSALYFCASSALTGALGDGYTFGSGTRLTVV.

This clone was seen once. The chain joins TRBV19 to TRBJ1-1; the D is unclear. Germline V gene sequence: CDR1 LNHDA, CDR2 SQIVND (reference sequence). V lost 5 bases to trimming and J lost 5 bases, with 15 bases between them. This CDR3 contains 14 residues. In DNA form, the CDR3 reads TGTGCCAGTAGTTTTCAACGGAGCCAAACTGAAGCTTTCTTT. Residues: CASSFQRSQTEAFF.

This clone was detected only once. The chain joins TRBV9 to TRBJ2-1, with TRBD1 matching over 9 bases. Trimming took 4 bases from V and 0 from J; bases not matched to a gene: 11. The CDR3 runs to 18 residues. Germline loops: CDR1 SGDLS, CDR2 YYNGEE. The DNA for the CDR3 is TGTGCCAGCAGCAAAGGGACAGGGCCTGCAAGCTCCTACAATGAGCAGTTCTTC. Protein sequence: CASSKGTGPASSYNEQFF.

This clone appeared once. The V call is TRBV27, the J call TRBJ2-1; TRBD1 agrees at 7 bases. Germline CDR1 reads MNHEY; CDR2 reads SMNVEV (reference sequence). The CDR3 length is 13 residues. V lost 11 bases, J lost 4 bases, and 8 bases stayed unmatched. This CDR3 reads CASSRQGYNEQFF. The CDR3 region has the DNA TGTGCCTCAAGCAGACAGGGTTACAATGAGCAGTTCTTC.

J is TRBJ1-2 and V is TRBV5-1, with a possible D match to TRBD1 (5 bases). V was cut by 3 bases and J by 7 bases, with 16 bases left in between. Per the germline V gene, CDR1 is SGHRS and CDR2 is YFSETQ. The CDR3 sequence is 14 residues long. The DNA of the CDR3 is TGCGCCAGCAGCTGGGGGACTACTCTTTCTGGCTACACCTTC. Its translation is CASSWGTTLSGYTF.

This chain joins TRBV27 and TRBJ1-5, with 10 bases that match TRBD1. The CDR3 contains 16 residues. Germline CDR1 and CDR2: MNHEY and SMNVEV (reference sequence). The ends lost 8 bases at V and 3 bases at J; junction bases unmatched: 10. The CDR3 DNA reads TGTGCCAGCGGACAGGGGGTCGGAGGGCTCAATCAGCCCCAGCATTTT. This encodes CASGQGVGGLNQPQHF.

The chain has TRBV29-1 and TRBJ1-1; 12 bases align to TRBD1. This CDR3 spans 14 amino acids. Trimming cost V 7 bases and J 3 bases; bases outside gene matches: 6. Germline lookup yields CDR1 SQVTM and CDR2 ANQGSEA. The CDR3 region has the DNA TGCAGCGCTAGGGACAGGGGGCCTTACACTGAAGCTTTCTTT. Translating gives CSARDRGPYTEAFF. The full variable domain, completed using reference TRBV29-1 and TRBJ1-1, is SAVISQKPSRDICQRGTSLTIQCQVDSQVTMMFWYRQQPGQSLTLIATANQGSEATYESGFVIDKFPISRPNLTFSTLTVSNMSPEDSSIYLCSARDRGPYTEAFFGQGTRLTVV.

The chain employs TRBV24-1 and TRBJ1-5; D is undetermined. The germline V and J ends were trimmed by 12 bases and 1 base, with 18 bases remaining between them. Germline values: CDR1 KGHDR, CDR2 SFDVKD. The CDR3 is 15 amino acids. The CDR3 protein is CAGRGQLMSNQPQHF. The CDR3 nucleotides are TGTGCCGGACGCGGGCAGCTTATGAGCAATCAGCCCCAGCATTTT.

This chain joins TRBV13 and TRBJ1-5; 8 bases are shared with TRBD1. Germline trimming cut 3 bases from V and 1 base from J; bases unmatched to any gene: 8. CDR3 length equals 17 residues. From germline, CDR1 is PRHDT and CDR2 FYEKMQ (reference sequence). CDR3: CASSFGRGLGSNQPQHF. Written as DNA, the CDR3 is TGTGCCAGCAGCTTTGGCAGGGGGCTGGGGAGCAATCAGCCCCAGCATTTT.

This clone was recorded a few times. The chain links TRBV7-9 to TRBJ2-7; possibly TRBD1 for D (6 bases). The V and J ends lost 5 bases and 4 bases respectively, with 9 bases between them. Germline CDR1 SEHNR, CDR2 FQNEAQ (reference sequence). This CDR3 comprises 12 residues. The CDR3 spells CASSRTGYEQYF. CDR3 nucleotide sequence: TGTGCCAGCAGCCGCACAGGGTACGAGCAGTACTTC.

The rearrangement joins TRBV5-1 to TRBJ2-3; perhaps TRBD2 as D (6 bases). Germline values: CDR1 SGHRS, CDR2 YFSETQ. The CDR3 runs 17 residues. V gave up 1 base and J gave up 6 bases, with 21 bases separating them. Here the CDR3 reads CASSLPGAGGLADTQYF. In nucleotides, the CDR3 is TGCGCCAGCAGCTTGCCCGGTGCCGGGGGTTTGGCTGATACGCAGTATTTT.

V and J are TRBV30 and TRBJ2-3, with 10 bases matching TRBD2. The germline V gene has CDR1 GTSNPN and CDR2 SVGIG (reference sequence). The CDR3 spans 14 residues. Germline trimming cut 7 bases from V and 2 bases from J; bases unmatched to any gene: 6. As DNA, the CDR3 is TGTGCCTTCCGGACTAGCGGATACACAGATACGCAGTATTTT. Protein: CAFRTSGYTDTQYF.